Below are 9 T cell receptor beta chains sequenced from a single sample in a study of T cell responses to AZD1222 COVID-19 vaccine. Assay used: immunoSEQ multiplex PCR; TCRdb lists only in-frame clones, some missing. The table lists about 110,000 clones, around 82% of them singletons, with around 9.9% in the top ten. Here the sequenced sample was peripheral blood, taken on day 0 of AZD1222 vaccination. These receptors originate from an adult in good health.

Here the CDR3 reads CASSIRAENQPQHF. The CDR3 bases are TGTGCCAGTAGTATTAGGGCAGAGAATCAGCCCCAGCATTTT. This chain uses TRBV19 with TRBJ1-5; D gene ambiguous. V shed 3 bases and J shed 4 bases, with 10 bases lying between them. The CDR3 spans 14 residues. Germline V gene data show CDR1 as LNHDA and CDR2 as SQIVND (reference sequence).

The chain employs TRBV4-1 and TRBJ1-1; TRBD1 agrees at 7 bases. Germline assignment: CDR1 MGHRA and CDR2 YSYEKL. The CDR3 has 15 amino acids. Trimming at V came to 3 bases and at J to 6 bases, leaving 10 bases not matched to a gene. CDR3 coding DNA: TGCGCCAGCAGCCAGCAATACAACAGGGGCGCTGAAGCTTTCTTT. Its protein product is CASSQQYNRGAEAFF.

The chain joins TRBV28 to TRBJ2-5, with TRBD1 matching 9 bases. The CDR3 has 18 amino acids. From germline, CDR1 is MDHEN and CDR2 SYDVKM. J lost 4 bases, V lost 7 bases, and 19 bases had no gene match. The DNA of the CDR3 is TGTGCCAGCACTCTTATGGAAAGGACAGGGGTGAGACGAGAGACCCAGTACTTC. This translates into CASTLMERTGVRRETQYF.

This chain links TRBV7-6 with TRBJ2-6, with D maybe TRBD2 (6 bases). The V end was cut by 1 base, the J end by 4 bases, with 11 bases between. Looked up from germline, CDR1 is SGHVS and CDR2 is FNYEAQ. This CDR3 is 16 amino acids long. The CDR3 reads CASSLEGTAGANVLTF. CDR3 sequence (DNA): TGTGCCAGCAGCTTAGAAGGGACTGCGGGGGCCAACGTCCTGACTTTC.

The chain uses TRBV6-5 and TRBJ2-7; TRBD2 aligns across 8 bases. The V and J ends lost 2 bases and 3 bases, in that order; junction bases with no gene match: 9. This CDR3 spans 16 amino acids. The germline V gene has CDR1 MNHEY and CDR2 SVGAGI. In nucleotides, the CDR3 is TGTGCCAGCAGTTACCGACGACACGGGGGGGGCTACGAGCAGTACTTC. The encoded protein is CASSYRRHGGGYEQYF.

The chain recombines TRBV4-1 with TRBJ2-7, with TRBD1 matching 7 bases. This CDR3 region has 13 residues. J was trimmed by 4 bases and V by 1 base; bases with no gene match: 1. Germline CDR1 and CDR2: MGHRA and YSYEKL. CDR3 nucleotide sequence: TGCGCCAGCAGCCAAGGGGACAGTTACGAGCAGTACTTC. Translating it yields CASSQGDSYEQYF.

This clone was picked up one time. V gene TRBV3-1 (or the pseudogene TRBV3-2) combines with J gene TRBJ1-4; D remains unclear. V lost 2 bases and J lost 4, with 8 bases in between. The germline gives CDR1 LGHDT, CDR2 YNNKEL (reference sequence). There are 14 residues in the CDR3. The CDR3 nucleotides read TGTGCCAGCAGCCAAACGGGCATTAATGAAAAACTGTTTTTT. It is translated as CASSQTGINEKLFF.

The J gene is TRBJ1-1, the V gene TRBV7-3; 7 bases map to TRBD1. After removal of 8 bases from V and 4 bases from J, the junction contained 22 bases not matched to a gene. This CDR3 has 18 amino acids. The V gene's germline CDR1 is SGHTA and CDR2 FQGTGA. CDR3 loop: CASSVQGGVIGGVTEAFF. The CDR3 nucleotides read TGTGCCAGCTCTGTGCAGGGGGGAGTAATAGGAGGAGTCACTGAAGCTTTCTTT.

The CDR3 sequence is CASSAETSGYEQYF. The CDR3 bases are TGTGCCAGCAGTGCCGAGACTAGCGGATACGAGCAGTACTTC. The chain recombines TRBV2 with TRBJ2-7, with 9 bases that match TRBD2. The CDR3 consists of 14 residues. Germline CDR1 and CDR2: SNHLY and FYNNEI. Germline trimming cut 4 bases from V and 4 bases from J; bases unmatched to any gene: 5. The full variable domain, completed using reference TRBV2 and TRBJ2-7, is EPEVTQTPSHQVTQMGQEVILRCVPISNHLYFYWYRQILGQKVEFLVSFYNNEISEKSEIFDDQFSVERPDGSNFTLKIRSTKLEDSAMYFCASSAETSGYEQYFGPGTRLTVT.